The 2 T cell receptor beta chains given below trace back to one sample, sequenced in a study of T-cell reconstitution after alpha-beta-depleted transplantation in children. A library of TCRbeta sequences, prepared with unique molecular identifiers, was generated. TCRdb processed the PCR reads anew with MiXCR; each CDR3 protein has one entry. The data hold 200,000 to 250,000 distinct CDR3 sequences, with approximately 24% observed a single time. The sample was PBMCs, mostly from graft donor cells, taken 360 days after TCRalphabeta/CD19-depleted stem cell transplant. Source of these receptors: a female patient aged 2-15 years who had a stem cell transplant for congenital amegakaryocytic thrombocytopenia, so the T cells may come from the graft donor.

This clonotype occurred a few times. The chain couples TRBV7-8 to TRBJ1-5; a possible D gene is TRBD1 (6 bases). In germline, CDR1 is SGHVS, CDR2 FQNEAQ. Trimming removed 5 bases at V and 1 base at J, with 18 bases between. The CDR3 totals 17 residues. CDR3 sequence reads: CASSPGRGARSNQPQHF. The CDR3 region has the DNA TGTGCCAGCAGCCCCGGCCGGGGGGCGCGAAGCAATCAGCCCCAGCATTTT.

This chain links TRBV20-1 with TRBJ1-1, with 7 nucleotides matching TRBD1. With 4 bases clipped from V and 2 bases from J, the junction kept 7 bases outside the gene matches. Per germline, CDR1 DFQATT and CDR2 SNEGSKA (reference sequence). The CDR3 is made up of 14 amino acids. The CDR3 loop is CSAKTGALNTEAFF. The CDR3 DNA is TGCAGTGCTAAAACAGGGGCCCTAAACACTGAAGCTTTCTTT.